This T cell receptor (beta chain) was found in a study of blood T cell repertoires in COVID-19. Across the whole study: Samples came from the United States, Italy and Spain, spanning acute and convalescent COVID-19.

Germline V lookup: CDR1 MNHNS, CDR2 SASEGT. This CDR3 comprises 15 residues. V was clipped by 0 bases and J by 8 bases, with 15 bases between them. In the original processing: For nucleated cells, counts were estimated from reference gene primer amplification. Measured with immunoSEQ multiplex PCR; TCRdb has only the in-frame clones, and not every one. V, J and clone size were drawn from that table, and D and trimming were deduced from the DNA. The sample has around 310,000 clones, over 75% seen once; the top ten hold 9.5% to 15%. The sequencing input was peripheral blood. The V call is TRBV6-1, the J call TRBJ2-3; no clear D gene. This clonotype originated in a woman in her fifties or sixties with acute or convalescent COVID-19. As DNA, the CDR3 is TGTGCCAGCAGTGAAGCGCTTCGGCTAGTGGGTACGCAGTATTTT. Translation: CASSEALRLVGTQYF.